This T cell receptor beta chain was recovered during a study of identical twins. TCRdb used MiXCR to reprocess the 5' RACE reads, holding one entry per CDR3 protein. The sample holds 1,800,000 or so distinct CDR3 sequences, around 29% seen once. Study-wide results and caveats: Among out-of-frame alpha sequences shared by twins, low generation probability occurred in excess. A lower insertion count was a feature of abundant cord blood beta clonotypes, with no such feature in memory repertoires. Models underestimated how often monozygotic twins shared out-of-frame TCR alpha.

The CDR3 is 15 amino acids. V lost 6 bases and J 4 bases, leaving 16 bases between the germline ends. Germline V gene data show CDR1 as WSHSY and CDR2 as SAAADI. This clonotype came up a few times. Antigen unknown. The source material was cord blood. The receptor was derived from a newborn girl in good health. The chain combines TRBV10-2 with TRBJ2-1; D is unresolved. The CDR3 nucleotides read TGCGCCAGCAGCGACGCGCAGATCTCTTACAATGAGCAGTTCTTC. It yields the protein CASSDAQISYNEQFF.